This T cell receptor (beta chain) was documented in a study of control samples from healthy donors and cancer patients. Produced via immunoSEQ multiplex PCR; TCRdb's table is partial and in-frame only. The top ten hold 4.5% to 6% of the sample, which has around 140,000 clones, approximately 93% seen once. Germline lookup yields CDR1 SEHNR and CDR2 FQNEAQ (reference sequence). This CDR3 has 12 residues. The ends were cut back, 5 bases at V and 12 bases at J, with 14 bases in the middle. The chain couples TRBV7-9 to TRBJ2-1; the D call may be TRBD1 or TRBD2 (5 bases each). This sequence originates from a young man in good health. The sequencing input was blood. CDR3 in amino acids: CASSPPTRGQFF. As DNA, the CDR3 is TGTGCCAGCAGCCCACCTACGAGGGGGCAGTTCTTC.